This T cell receptor (beta chain) was captured by sequencing in a study of cytomegalovirus exposure and HLA in healthy donors. Study-level information: Both the approximately 120 validation repertoires and the 666 first-cohort repertoires used the same platform, as reported by a later analysis. Study-level findings and limits: There were some public TCRs occurring in many donors, but most TCR sequences were rare. Specificity for CMV antigens was confirmed in vitro for a few of the CMV-associated chains. It was reportedly the case that the classifier diagnosed cytomegalovirus status with high specificity and sensitivity.

The sample holds many counts of this clone. Its target is not known. The germline gives CDR1 GTSNPN, CDR2 SVGIG (reference sequence). V lost 3 bases to trimming and J lost 7 bases; unmatched junction nucleotides: 10. This CDR3 is 14 amino acids long. Assay used: immunoSEQ multiplex PCR; TCRdb lists only in-frame clones, some missing. The data hold 200,000 to 250,000 clones, with approximately 87% observed a single time. The sequencing input was PBMCs. V gene TRBV30 combines with J gene TRBJ1-2, with TRBD1 identical over 8 bases. The receptor was isolated from a man in his late teens or twenties in good health and CMV-seronegative. As DNA, the CDR3 is TGTGCCTGGAGCCTCGGACAGGGCCTGAGTGGCTACACCTTC. Protein product: CAWSLGQGLSGYTF.